The 18 T cell receptor beta chains in this list originate from one sample, sequenced in a study of blood T cell repertoires in COVID-19. Some clones are missing from TCRdb's copy, which holds only in-frame ones; the method was immunoSEQ multiplex PCR. The sample lists about 89,000 clones; approximately 80% were seen once. Input material: peripheral blood. All receptors come from a man between 65 and 79 years old with acute or convalescent COVID-19.

The chain couples TRBV19 to TRBJ1-4, with TRBD1 matching 8 bases. The germline gives CDR1 LNHDA, CDR2 SQIVND (reference sequence). The CDR3 is 14 residues long. J lost 7 bases, V lost 5 bases, and 6 bases had no gene match. CDR3 protein: CASSLRGTGEKLFF. The CDR3 region has the DNA TGTGCCAGTAGTCTCCGGGGGACAGGTGAAAAACTGTTTTTT.

The chain is built from TRBV7-9 and TRBJ2-3; a weak D match, TRBD1 (6 bases). V lost 5 bases and J lost 2, with 14 bases in between. CDR1 is SEHNR and CDR2 is FQNEAQ in the germline V gene (reference sequence). The CDR3 runs to 15 residues. Here the CDR3 reads CASSPGQDYTDTQYF. CDR3 nucleotides: TGTGCCAGCAGCCCGGGACAAGACTACACAGATACGCAGTATTTT. Variable domain in full (rest from reference TRBV7-9 and TRBJ2-3): DTGVSQNPRHKITKRGQNVTFRCDPISEHNRLYWYRQTLGQGPEFLTYFQNEAQLEKSRLLSDRFSAERPKGSFSTLEIQRTEQGDSAMYLCASSPGQDYTDTQYFGPGTRLTVL.

CDR3 in amino acids: CASSVQGKDNEQFF. The DNA for the CDR3 is TGTGCCAGCAGCGTACAGGGTAAGGACAATGAGCAGTTCTTC. The chain combines TRBV3-1 (or the pseudogene TRBV3-2) with TRBJ2-1; D perhaps matches TRBD1 (6 bases). Trimming took off 5 bases at V and 5 bases at J, with 13 bases between the two ends. This CDR3 spans 14 amino acids. Per the germline V gene, CDR1 is LGHDT and CDR2 is YNNKEL (reference sequence).

This rearrangement joins TRBV6-4 to TRBJ1-3, with D unclear. The CDR3 has 22 amino acids. Per germline, CDR1 MRHNA and CDR2 SNTAGT. The germline V and J ends were trimmed by 2 bases and 0 bases, with 29 bases remaining between them. The CDR3 bases are TGTGCCAGCAGTGACCCCGCGGAGGCGGGCCAAATGAGTATGCGCTCTGGAAACACCATATATTTT. It codes for CASSDPAEAGQMSMRSGNTIYF.

This clone showed up just once. The rearrangement joins TRBV28 to TRBJ2-2, with 7 nucleotides matching TRBD2. In germline, CDR1 is MDHEN, CDR2 SYDVKM. CDR3 length: 14 residues. The J segment lost 6 bases and the V segment lost 4 bases, leaving 5 bases of the junction unmatched. CDR3 nucleotides: TGTGCCAGCAGTTCGGGCGGGAGATCCGGGGAGCTGTTTTTT. Translated, it gives CASSSGGRSGELFF.

The chain recombines TRBV7-3 with TRBJ2-7; 7 bases are shared with TRBD2. Trimming removed 2 bases from V and 5 bases from J; junction bases left unmatched: 6. Germline V gives CDR1 SGHTA, CDR2 FQGTGA. The CDR3 length is 14 residues. The CDR3, as DNA: TGTGCCAGCAGCTTATTGGGGGGGAACGACGAGCAGTACTTC. Amino acid sequence: CASSLLGGNDEQYF.

The chain has TRBV7-9 and TRBJ2-7, with D perhaps TRBD1 (6 bases). The CDR3 consists of 16 residues. Trimming removed 7 bases at V and 0 bases at J, with 19 bases between. Per germline, CDR1 SEHNR and CDR2 FQNEAQ (reference sequence). Here the CDR3 reads CASIGAWDTVSYEQYF. The CDR3 DNA sequence: TGTGCCAGCATAGGGGCTTGGGACACCGTCTCCTACGAGCAGTACTTC.

The chain recombines TRBV6-5 with TRBJ1-1, with D unclear. Germline V gene lookup returns CDR1 MNHEY and CDR2 SVGAGI. The CDR3 is 13 amino acids. Trimming shortened V by 6 bases and J by 6 bases, and 14 bases separated the two germline ends. CDR3 sequence reads: CASRPRGGAEAFF. CDR3 nucleotide sequence: TGTGCCAGCAGACCGAGAGGCGGCGCTGAAGCTTTCTTT.

This chain joins TRBV28 and TRBJ1-1; no clear D gene. V shed 6 bases and J shed 1 base, with 12 bases lying between them. Germline V CDR1 and CDR2: MDHEN, SYDVKM. CDR3 size: 14 residues. CDR3 protein: CASSPVRGNTEAFF. The CDR3 DNA follows: TGTGCCAGCAGCCCCGTAAGAGGGAACACTGAAGCTTTCTTT.

This chain joins TRBV7-3 and TRBJ2-1; 10 nucleotides match TRBD2. The CDR3 spans 15 residues. CDR1 is SGHTA and CDR2 is FQGTGA in the germline V gene. The V gene end was trimmed by 5 bases and the J gene end by 6 bases; junction bases not matched to a gene: 7. The CDR3 DNA follows: TGTGCCAGCAGCCTAAGCGGGGGGGCCCTCAATGAGCAGTTCTTC. It translates to CASSLSGGALNEQFF.

The rearrangement links TRBV29-1 to TRBJ1-2, with 7 bases matching TRBD1. Germline CDR1 reads SQVTM; CDR2 reads ANQGSEA. V lost 4 bases to trimming and J lost 2 bases; unmatched junction nucleotides: 7. This CDR3 has 14 amino acids. This CDR3 is CSVVKGALNYGYTF. Written as DNA, the CDR3 is TGCAGCGTTGTTAAGGGGGCCTTAAACTATGGCTACACCTTC.

The chain uses TRBV28 and TRBJ2-6; a possible D gene is TRBD2 (5 bases). Trimming left V 6 bases short and J 0 bases short, with 24 bases between. Germline V gene lookup returns CDR1 MDHEN and CDR2 SYDVKM. The CDR3 spans 20 residues. The CDR3 protein is CASRSPLGGSLVSGANVLTF. CDR3 bases: TGTGCCAGCAGGTCTCCCCTCGGAGGCAGCCTCGTCTCTGGGGCCAACGTCCTGACTTTC.

The genes are TRBV9 and TRBJ2-6; 11 bases are shared with TRBD1. This CDR3 has 18 amino acids. Germline values: CDR1 SGDLS, CDR2 YYNGEE. V shed 4 bases, J shed 3 bases, and the junction held 9 bases outside the gene matches. The CDR3, as DNA: TGTGCCAGCAGCCCCGGGACAGGGGGACGCGGTGGGGCCAACGTCCTGACTTTC. Amino acids: CASSPGTGGRGGANVLTF.

V gene TRBV3-1 (or the pseudogene TRBV3-2) combines with J gene TRBJ2-1; TRBD2 agrees at 14 bases. With V trimmed by 3 bases and J by 9 bases, 1 base remained unmatched. The V gene's germline CDR1 is LGHDT and CDR2 YNNKEL (reference sequence). The CDR3 totals 14 residues. CDR3 sequence: CASSHGLAGGEQFF. The DNA of the CDR3 is TGTGCCAGCAGCCACGGACTAGCGGGAGGTGAGCAGTTCTTC.

The V gene is TRBV5-1, the J gene TRBJ1-1, with TRBD1 as a possible D gene (5 bases). V lost 2 bases to trimming and J lost 4 bases, with 12 bases between them. Per the germline V gene, CDR1 is SGHRS and CDR2 is YFSETQ. The CDR3 sequence is 14 residues long. CDR3 residues: CASSLGDGSTEAFF. The CDR3 nucleotides read TGCGCCAGCAGCTTAGGGGACGGGAGCACTGAAGCTTTCTTT.

This chain uses TRBV30 with TRBJ1-2, with TRBD1 as a possible D gene (5 bases). The CDR3 loop spans 12 amino acids. The V end was cut by 8 bases, the J end by 4 bases, with 14 bases between. CDR1 is GTSNPN and CDR2 is SVGIG in the germline V gene (reference sequence). CDR3 nucleotide sequence: TGTGCCGCAGGCACAGGATCCTATGGCTACACCTTC. Translated: CAAGTGSYGYTF.

V usage is TRBV29-1 and J usage is TRBJ2-7; 9 bases are a match to TRBD1. The germline CDR1 and CDR2 sequences are SQVTM and ANQGSEA. CDR3 size: 13 residues. The trim removed 4 bases at V and 4 bases at J, leaving 5 bases unmatched. In nucleotides, the CDR3 is TGCAGCGTTGCCCGGGACAGGGTTTACGAGCAGTACTTC. This gives the protein CSVARDRVYEQYF.

The chain recombines TRBV7-9 with TRBJ2-3; D call uncertain. Germline V gene sequence: CDR1 SEHNR, CDR2 FQNEAQ (reference sequence). V lost 2 bases, J lost 4 bases, and 4 bases lay in between. The CDR3 is made up of 12 amino acids. CDR3: CASSLQADTQYF. CDR3 coding DNA: TGTGCCAGCAGCTTACAGGCAGATACGCAGTATTTT.